Following are 22 T cell receptor beta chains from one sample sequenced in a study of cytomegalovirus exposure and HLA in healthy donors. In the PCR, 60 Vbeta and 13 Jbeta primers were used. Sequencing used immunoSEQ multiplex PCR; TCRdb keeps in-frame clones, though not all of them. This sample yields 170,000 or so clones, of which roughly 85% are seen a single time; more than 0.55% belongs to the top ten. Sequencing was done on a sample of PBMCs. These receptors all stem from a woman between 35 and 50 years old in good health and CMV-seronegative.

This clone was seen a handful of times. The gene calls are TRBV4-1 and TRBJ2-7, with D possibly TRBD2 on 6 matching bases. CDR1 is MGHRA and CDR2 is YSYEKL in the germline V gene. Deletions cut 4 bases from V and 0 bases from J, with 16 bases between. This CDR3 comprises 16 residues. This CDR3 is CASSPQRAGSSYEQYF. In DNA, the CDR3 is TGCGCCAGCAGCCCCCAACGGGCGGGGAGCTCCTACGAGCAGTACTTC.

The chain uses TRBV29-1 and TRBJ1-1; no clear D. The CDR3 covers 15 residues. V lost 6 bases and J lost 0, with 17 bases in between. Germline-derived CDR1 and CDR2 are SQVTM and ANQGSEA. The CDR3 DNA reads as TGCAGCGTCCATACCGGGCCCGGGATGAACACTGAAGCTTTCTTT. As protein: CSVHTGPGMNTEAFF.

This clone showed up just once. The chain uses TRBV11-3 and TRBJ2-3, with D unresolved. From germline, CDR1 is SGHNT and CDR2 YENEEA. The V and J ends lost 5 bases and 4 bases respectively, with 16 bases between them. CDR3 length: 15 amino acids. CDR3 sequence reads: CASSGGDSEADTQYF. DNA of the CDR3: TGTGCCAGCAGCGGCGGAGACTCAGAGGCAGATACGCAGTATTTT.

The chain links TRBV23-1 to TRBJ1-5, with D perhaps TRBD1 (5 bases). TRBV23-1 is an ORF for which the function is uncertain. The V end was cut by 8 bases, the J end by 4 bases, with 15 bases between. The CDR3 sequence is 14 residues long. As DNA, the CDR3 is TGCGCCAGCCTCCCGGACAAAGCGAATCAGCCCCAGCATTTT. Translated, it gives CASLPDKANQPQHF.

The genes are TRBV19 and TRBJ2-7; no firm D call. This CDR3 is 13 amino acids long. V was cut by 5 bases and J by 7 bases, with 15 bases left in between. From germline, CDR1 is LNHDA and CDR2 SQIVND (reference sequence). The CDR3 spells CASSGGGLGEQYF. CDR3 DNA sequence: TGTGCCAGTAGTGGCGGCGGCCTCGGGGAGCAGTACTTC.

The V call is TRBV10-3, the J call TRBJ1-1, with D unclear. CDR3 length: 13 amino acids. Germline assignment: CDR1 ENHRY and CDR2 SYGVKD. V gave up 0 bases and J gave up 7 bases, with 9 bases separating them. CDR3 nucleotides: TGTGCCATCAGTGAGTCTTCGGGAGGTGAAGCTTTCTTT. This translates into CAISESSGGEAFF.

The chain couples TRBV5-1 to TRBJ2-5; TRBD2 matches at 15 bases. The CDR3 covers 18 residues. Germline CDR1 reads SGHRS; CDR2 reads YFSETQ. V lost 1 base, J lost 4 bases, and 8 bases stayed unmatched. The CDR3 region is CASSLRGLAGGARETQYF. The DNA of the CDR3 is TGCGCCAGCAGCTTGAGAGGACTAGCGGGGGGGGCGAGAGAGACCCAGTACTTC.

The CDR3 reads CASSIAGRNEQFF. The CDR3 DNA follows: TGTGCCAGCAGCATCGCGGGACGGAATGAGCAGTTCTTC. This chain connects TRBV6-1 to TRBJ2-1; TRBD2 is a possible D gene (6 bases). Trimming took off 6 bases at V and 7 bases at J, with 13 bases between the two ends. CDR3 size: 13 residues. Germline V gives CDR1 MNHNS, CDR2 SASEGT.

The CDR3 loop is CASRRKAGGINEQYF. As DNA, the CDR3 is TGTGCCAGCCGGCGGAAGGCGGGCGGGATCAACGAGCAGTACTTC. The chain links TRBV5-4 to TRBJ2-7; the D gene is possibly TRBD2 (6 bases). The CDR3 loop spans 15 amino acids. Germline V gives CDR1 SGHNT, CDR2 YYREEE (reference sequence). Deletions cut 7 bases from V and 5 bases from J, with 22 bases between.

For the CDR3, the DNA is TGTGCCAGTAGTATTCAGGACAGCGCCTACGAGCAGTACTTC. Translating it yields CASSIQDSAYEQYF. The rearrangement links TRBV19 to TRBJ2-7; possible D gene TRBD1, 6 bases. The CDR3 sequence is 14 residues long. Trimming took off 3 bases at V and 2 bases at J, with 11 bases between the two ends. From germline, CDR1 is LNHDA and CDR2 SQIVND (reference sequence). Together with reference TRBV19 and TRBJ2-7, the CDR3 gives the full variable domain: DGGITQSPKYLFRKEGQNVTLSCEQNLNHDAMYWYRQDPGQGLRLIYYSQIVNDFQKGDIAEGYSVSREKKESFPLTVTSAQKNPTAFYLCASSIQDSAYEQYFGPGTRLTVT.

The chain has TRBV5-1 and TRBJ1-1, with D possibly TRBD1 on 5 matching bases. Germline V gene sequence: CDR1 SGHRS, CDR2 YFSETQ. The CDR3 has 16 residues. Trimming cost V 1 base and J 0 bases, with 13 bases left between them. CDR3 coding DNA: TGCGCCAGCAGCTTGAGCTCCGGCAGGGTGAACACTGAAGCTTTCTTT. Amino acids: CASSLSSGRVNTEAFF.

This clone was seen a few times. The chain has TRBV5-5 and TRBJ1-5; D not certain. Trimming removed 0 bases from V and 0 bases from J, with 7 bases in between. The CDR3 consists of 15 residues. Germline values: CDR1 SGHKS, CDR2 YYEKEE (reference sequence). Written as DNA, the CDR3 is TGTGCCAGCAGCTTGGATAGCTATAGCAATCAGCCCCAGCATTTT. Translating it yields CASSLDSYSNQPQHF.

This clone occurred once. The chain links TRBV7-9 to TRBJ2-7; weak D call: TRBD1 (5 bases). Germline V gives CDR1 SEHNR, CDR2 FQNEAQ (reference sequence). The CDR3 has 14 residues. Trimming took off 5 bases at V and 3 bases at J, with 14 bases between the two ends. CDR3: CASSQQAQVYEQYF. CDR3 bases: TGTGCCAGCAGCCAACAGGCGCAGGTCTACGAGCAGTACTTC. Supplemented by reference TRBV7-9 and TRBJ2-7, the full variable domain reads DTGVSQNPRHKITKRGQNVTFRCDPISEHNRLYWYRQTLGQGPEFLTYFQNEAQLEKSRLLSDRFSAERPKGSFSTLEIQRTEQGDSAMYLCASSQQAQVYEQYFGPGTRLTVT.

The chain joins TRBV5-4 to TRBJ1-1, with unresolved D. Germline V lookup: CDR1 SGHNT, CDR2 YYREEE (reference sequence). V shed 5 bases and J shed 3 bases, with 11 bases lying between them. This CDR3 contains 13 residues. The DNA for the CDR3 is TGTGCCAGCAGACCAAGAGATGACACTGAAGCTTTCTTT. The encoded protein is CASRPRDDTEAFF.

The chain employs TRBV7-2 and TRBJ2-1, with 13 bases lining up with TRBD2. CDR1 and CDR2 (germline): SGHTA, FQGNSA. The V gene end was trimmed by 5 bases and the J gene end by 9 bases; junction bases not matched to a gene: 7. This CDR3 region has 15 residues. The CDR3 bases are TGTGCCAGCAGCGGTGGACTAGCGGGAGTCGGTGAGCAGTTCTTC. Its translation: CASSGGLAGVGEQFF.

The chain joins TRBV28 to TRBJ2-2; D possibly corresponds to TRBD2 (6 bases). Per the germline V gene, CDR1 is MDHEN and CDR2 is SYDVKM. This CDR3 comprises 17 residues. V was trimmed by 2 bases and J by 6 bases, leaving 19 bases between them. CDR3 sequence: CASSLRGSTRGAGELFF. For the CDR3, the DNA is TGTGCCAGCAGTTTACGGGGGTCAACGCGGGGAGCCGGGGAGCTGTTTTTT.

This chain connects TRBV9 to TRBJ2-3, with 9 bases matching TRBD2. The CDR3 contains 15 residues. The junction had 0 bases not matched to a gene; V was cut back by 0 bases and J by 1 base. Germline loops: CDR1 SGDLS, CDR2 YYNGEE. Written as DNA, the CDR3 is TGTGCCAGCAGCGTAGGGACTAGCGGCACAGATACGCAGTATTTT. Its protein is CASSVGTSGTDTQYF.

The chain employs TRBV18 and TRBJ1-1; 7 nucleotides agree with TRBD1. CDR3 length equals 14 residues. Germline V CDR1 and CDR2: KGHSH, LQKENI. V lost 3 bases to trimming and J lost 11 bases; unmatched junction nucleotides: 12. The CDR3 region is CASSPGLTGNKAFF. CDR3 DNA: TGTGCCAGCTCACCCGGACTGACAGGGAACAAGGCTTTCTTT. Based on the CDR3 plus reference TRBV18 and TRBJ1-1, the full variable domain is NAGVMQNPRHLVRRRGQEARLRCSPMKGHSHVYWYRQLPEEGLKFMVYLQKENIIDESGMPKERFSAEFPKEGPSILRIQQVVRGDSAAYFCASSPGLTGNKAFFGQGTRLTVV.

The chain joins TRBV5-1 to TRBJ1-5, with a weak D call TRBD1 (6 bases). Germline-derived CDR1 and CDR2 are SGHRS and YFSETQ. Trimming took off 2 bases at V and 6 bases at J, with 12 bases between the two ends. CDR3 length: 14 amino acids. CDR3 amino acids: CASSLTGMSQPQHF. CDR3 DNA sequence: TGCGCCAGCAGCTTAACAGGGATGAGTCAGCCCCAGCATTTT.

The chain carries TRBV5-1 and TRBJ1-2; TRBD1 matches at 7 bases. With 2 bases clipped from V and 3 bases from J, the junction kept 10 bases outside the gene matches. Germline V gives CDR1 SGHRS, CDR2 YFSETQ. This CDR3 region has 16 residues. The CDR3, as DNA: TGCGCCAGCAGCTTTGAGCCTACAGGGGCCTACTATGGCTACACCTTC. Protein sequence: CASSFEPTGAYYGYTF.

The chain links TRBV9 to TRBJ2-7, with a weak D call TRBD2 (6 bases). CDR1 is SGDLS, CDR2 YYNGEE, per germline. This CDR3 contains 15 residues. The V gene lost 3 bases and the J gene lost 2 bases, with 15 bases spanning the gap. The CDR3 sequence is CASSGDPGLPYEQYF. CDR3 nucleotides: TGTGCCAGCAGCGGGGACCCGGGACTTCCCTACGAGCAGTACTTC.

Remarks on this clone: A junction boundary mismatches the germline segment, possibly from a read error. The identical CDR3 is also encoded by other nucleotide sequences in the sample. This rearrangement joins TRBV6-1 to TRBJ2-5, with D possibly matching TRBD2 (6 bases). CDR1 is MNHNS and CDR2 is SASEGT in the germline V gene. The CDR3 has 17 residues. The CDR3 spells CASSEEKGTLGGETQYF. In nucleotides, the CDR3 is TGTGCCAGCAGTGAGGAAAAAGGAACTCTCGGAGGGGAGACCCAATACTTC.